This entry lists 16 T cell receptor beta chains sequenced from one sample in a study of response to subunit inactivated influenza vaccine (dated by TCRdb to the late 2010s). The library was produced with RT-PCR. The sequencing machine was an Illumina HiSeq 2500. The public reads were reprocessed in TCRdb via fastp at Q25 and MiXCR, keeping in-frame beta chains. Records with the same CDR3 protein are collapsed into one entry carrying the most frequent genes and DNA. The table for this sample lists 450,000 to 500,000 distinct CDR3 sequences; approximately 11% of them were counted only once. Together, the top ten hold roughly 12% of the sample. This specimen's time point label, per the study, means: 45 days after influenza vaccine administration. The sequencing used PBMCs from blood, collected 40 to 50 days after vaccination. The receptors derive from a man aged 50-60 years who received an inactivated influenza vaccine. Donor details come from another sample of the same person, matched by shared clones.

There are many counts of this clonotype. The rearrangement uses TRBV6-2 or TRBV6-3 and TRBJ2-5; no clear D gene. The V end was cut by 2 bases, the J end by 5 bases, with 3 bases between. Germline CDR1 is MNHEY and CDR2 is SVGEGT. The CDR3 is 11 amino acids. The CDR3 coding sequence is TGTGCCAGCAGTTACGATGAGACCCAGTACTTC. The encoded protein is CASSYDETQYF.

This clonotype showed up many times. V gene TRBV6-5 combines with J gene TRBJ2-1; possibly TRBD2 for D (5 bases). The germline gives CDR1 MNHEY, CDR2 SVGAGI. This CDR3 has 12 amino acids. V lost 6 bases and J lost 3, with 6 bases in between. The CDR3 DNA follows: TGTGCCAGCAGCGGGGACTACAATGAGCAGTTCTTC. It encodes CASSGDYNEQFF.

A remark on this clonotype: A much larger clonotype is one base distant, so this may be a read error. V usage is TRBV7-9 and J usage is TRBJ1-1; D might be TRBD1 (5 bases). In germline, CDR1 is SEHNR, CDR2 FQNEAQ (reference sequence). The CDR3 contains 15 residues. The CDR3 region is CVSSLGLGTSVGAFF. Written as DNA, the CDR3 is TGTGTCAGCAGCTTGGGGTTGGGGACCTCAGTGGGAGCTTTCTTT. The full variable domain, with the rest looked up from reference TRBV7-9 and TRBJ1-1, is DTGVSQNPRHKITKRGQNVTFRCDPISEHNRLYWYRQTLGQGPEFLTYFQNEAQLEKSRLLSDRFSAERPKGSFSTLEIQRTEQGDSAMYLCVSSLGLGTSVGAFFGQGTRLTVV.

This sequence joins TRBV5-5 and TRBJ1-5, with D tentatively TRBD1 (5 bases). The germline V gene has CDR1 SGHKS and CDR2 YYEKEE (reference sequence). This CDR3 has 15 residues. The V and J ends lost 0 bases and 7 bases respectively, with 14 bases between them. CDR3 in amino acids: CASSLDAGVLQPQHF. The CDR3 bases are TGTGCCAGCAGCTTGGATGCGGGGGTACTCCAGCCCCAGCATTTT.

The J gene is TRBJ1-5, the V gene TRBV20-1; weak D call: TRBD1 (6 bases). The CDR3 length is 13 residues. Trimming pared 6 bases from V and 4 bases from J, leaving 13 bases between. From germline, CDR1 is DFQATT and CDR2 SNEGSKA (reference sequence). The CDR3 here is CSAQTGPNQPQHF. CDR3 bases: TGCAGTGCCCAGACAGGCCCGAATCAGCCCCAGCATTTT.

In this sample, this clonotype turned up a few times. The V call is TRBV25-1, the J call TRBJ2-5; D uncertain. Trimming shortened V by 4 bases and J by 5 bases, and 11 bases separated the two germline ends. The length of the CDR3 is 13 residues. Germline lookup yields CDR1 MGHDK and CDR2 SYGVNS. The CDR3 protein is CASSGPGWETQYF. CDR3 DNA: TGTGCCAGCAGTGGACCAGGATGGGAGACCCAGTACTTC.

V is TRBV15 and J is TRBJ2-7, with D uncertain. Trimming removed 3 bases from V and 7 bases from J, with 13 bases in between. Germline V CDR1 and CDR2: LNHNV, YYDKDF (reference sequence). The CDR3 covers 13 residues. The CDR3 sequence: CATSRNGPPEQYF. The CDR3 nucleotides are TGTGCCACCAGCAGGAACGGCCCTCCGGAGCAGTACTTC.

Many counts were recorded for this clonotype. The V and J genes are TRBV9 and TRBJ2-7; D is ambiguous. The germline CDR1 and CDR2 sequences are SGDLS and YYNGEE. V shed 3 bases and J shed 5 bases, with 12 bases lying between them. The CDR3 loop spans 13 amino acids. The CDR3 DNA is TGTGCCAGCAGCGCACCCCGTCGGAACGAGCAGTACTTC. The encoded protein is CASSAPRRNEQYF. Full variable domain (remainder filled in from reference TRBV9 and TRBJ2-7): DSGVTQTPKHLITATGQRVTLRCSPRSGDLSVYWYQQSLDQGLQFLIQYYNGEERAKGNILERFSAQQFPDLHSELNLSSLELGDSALYFCASSAPRRNEQYFGPGTRLTVT.

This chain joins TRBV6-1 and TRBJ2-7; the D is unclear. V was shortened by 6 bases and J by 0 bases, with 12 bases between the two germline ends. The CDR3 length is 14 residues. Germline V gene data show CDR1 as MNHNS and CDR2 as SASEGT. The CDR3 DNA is TGTGCCAGCAGCCGACGACACGACTCCTACGAGCAGTACTTC. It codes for CASSRRHDSYEQYF.

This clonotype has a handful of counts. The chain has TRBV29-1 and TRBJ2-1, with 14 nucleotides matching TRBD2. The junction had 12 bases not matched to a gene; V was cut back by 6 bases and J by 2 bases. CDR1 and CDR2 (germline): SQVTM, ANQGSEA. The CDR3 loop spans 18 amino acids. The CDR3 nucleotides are TGCAGCGTGCGCCGCGGGACTAGCGGGGGTACCACCTACAATGAGCAGTTCTTC. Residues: CSVRRGTSGGTTYNEQFF.

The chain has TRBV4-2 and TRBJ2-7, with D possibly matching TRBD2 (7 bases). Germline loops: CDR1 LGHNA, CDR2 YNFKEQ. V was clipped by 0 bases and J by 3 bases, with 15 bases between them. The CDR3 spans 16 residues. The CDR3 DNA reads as TGTGCCAGCAGCCAAGAGGTTCAAGGGGGGGGCTACGAGCAGTACTTC. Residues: CASSQEVQGGGYEQYF.

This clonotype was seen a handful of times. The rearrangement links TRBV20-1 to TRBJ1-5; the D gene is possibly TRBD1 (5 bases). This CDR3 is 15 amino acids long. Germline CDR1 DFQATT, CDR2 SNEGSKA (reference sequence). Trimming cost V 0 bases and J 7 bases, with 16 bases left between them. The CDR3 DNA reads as TGCAGTGCTAGAGATCGTTCCACAGCAGGGCAGCCCCAGCATTTT. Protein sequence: CSARDRSTAGQPQHF.

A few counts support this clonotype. The CDR3 is CASSGQFGETQYF. DNA of the CDR3: TGTGCCAGCAGTGGACAGTTCGGAGAGACCCAGTACTTC. This chain links TRBV6-7 with TRBJ2-5; tentatively, D is TRBD1 (6 bases). TRBV6-7 is given ORF status, its function remaining uncertain. V was shortened by 5 bases and J by 4 bases, with 11 bases between the two germline ends. This CDR3 has 13 amino acids.

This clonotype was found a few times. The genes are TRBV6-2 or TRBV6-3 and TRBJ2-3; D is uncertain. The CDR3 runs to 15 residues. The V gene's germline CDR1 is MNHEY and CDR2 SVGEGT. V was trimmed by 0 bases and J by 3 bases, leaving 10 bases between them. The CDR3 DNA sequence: TGTGCCAGCAGTTACTCTGGCCCTCATACAGATACGCAGTATTTT. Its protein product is CASSYSGPHTDTQYF.

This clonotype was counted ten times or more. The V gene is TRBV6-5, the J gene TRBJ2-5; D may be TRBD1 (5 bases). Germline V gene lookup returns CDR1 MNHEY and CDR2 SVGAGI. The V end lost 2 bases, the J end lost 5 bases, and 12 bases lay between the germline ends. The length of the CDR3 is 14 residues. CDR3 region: CASSYVGERETQYF. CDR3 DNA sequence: TGTGCCAGCAGTTACGTAGGGGAAAGGGAGACCCAGTACTTC.

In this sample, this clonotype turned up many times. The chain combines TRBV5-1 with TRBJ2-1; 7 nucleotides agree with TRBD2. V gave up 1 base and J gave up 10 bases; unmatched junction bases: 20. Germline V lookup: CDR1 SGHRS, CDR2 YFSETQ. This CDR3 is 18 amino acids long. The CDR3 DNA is TGCGCCAGCAGCTTGTTTCCCCCGGGTGGGGCGGGAGTTGTCGAGCAGTTCTTC. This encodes CASSLFPPGGAGVVEQFF. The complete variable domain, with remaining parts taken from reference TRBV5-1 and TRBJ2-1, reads KAGVTQTPRYLIKTRGQQVTLSCSPISGHRSVSWYQQTPGQGLQFLFEYFSETQRNKGNFPGRFSGRQFSNSRSEMNVSTLELGDSALYLCASSLFPPGGAGVVEQFFGPGTRLTVL.